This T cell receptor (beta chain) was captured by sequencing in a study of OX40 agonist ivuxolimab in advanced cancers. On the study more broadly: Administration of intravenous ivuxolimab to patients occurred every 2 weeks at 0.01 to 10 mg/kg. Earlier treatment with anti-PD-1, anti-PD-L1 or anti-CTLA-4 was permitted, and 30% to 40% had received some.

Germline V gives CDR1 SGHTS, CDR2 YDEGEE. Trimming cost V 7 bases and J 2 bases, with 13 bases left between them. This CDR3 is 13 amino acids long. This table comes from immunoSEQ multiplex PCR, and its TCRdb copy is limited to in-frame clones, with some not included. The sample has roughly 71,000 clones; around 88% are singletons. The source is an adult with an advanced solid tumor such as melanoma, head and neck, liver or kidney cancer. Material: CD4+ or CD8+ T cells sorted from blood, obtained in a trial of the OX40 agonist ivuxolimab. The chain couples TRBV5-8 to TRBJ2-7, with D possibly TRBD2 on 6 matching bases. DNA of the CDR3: TGTGCCAGCCTCCCCTGGGGGGCCTACGAGCAGTACTTC. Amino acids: CASLPWGAYEQYF.